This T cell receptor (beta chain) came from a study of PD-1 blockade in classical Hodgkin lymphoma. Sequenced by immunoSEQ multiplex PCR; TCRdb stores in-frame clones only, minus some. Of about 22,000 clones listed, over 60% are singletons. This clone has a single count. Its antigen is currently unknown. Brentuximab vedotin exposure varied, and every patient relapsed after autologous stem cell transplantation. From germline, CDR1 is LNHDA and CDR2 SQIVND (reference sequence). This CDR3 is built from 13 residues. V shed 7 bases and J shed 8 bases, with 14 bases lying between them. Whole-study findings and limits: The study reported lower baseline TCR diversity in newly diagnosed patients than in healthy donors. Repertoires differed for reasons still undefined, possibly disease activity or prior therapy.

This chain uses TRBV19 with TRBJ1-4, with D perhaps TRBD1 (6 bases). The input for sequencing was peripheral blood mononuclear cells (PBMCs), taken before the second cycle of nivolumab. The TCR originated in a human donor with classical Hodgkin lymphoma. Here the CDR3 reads CASTNREGEKLFF. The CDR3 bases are TGTGCCAGTACTAACAGGGAGGGGGAAAAACTGTTTTTT.